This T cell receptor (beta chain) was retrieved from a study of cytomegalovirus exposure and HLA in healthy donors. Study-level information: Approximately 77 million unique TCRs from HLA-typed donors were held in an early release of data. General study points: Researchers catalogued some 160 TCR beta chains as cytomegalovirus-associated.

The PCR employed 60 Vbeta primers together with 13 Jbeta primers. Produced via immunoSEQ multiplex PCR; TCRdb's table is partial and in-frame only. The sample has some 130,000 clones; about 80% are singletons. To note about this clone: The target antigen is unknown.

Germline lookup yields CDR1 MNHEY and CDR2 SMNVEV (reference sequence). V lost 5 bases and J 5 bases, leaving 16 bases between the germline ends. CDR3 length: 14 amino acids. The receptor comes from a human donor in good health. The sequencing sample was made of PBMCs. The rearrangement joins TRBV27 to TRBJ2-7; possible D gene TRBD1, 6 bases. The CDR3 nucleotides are TGTGCCAGCAGTCCGGCCACAGGGTACCACGAGCAGTACTTC. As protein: CASSPATGYHEQYF.